This passage covers 30 T cell receptor beta chains from one sample sequenced in a study of Tregs in tolerant kidney transplant recipients. Profiling relied on immunoSEQ multiplex PCR, and the TCRdb table lists in-frame clones only, not all of them. The table lists about 77,000 clones, 95% to 98% of them singletons. Material: CD4+ T cells from blood, obtained before the transplant. All receptors derive from a human donor who received a combined kidney and bone marrow transplant.

The CDR3 DNA is TGCGCCAGCAGCTCGGACAGATTGAACACTGAAGCTTTCTTT. Translated: CASSSDRLNTEAFF. The gene calls are TRBV5-1 and TRBJ1-1, with D perhaps TRBD1 (6 bases). The CDR3 runs 14 residues. Trimming stripped 3 bases from V and 0 bases from J, with 9 bases between. Germline lookup yields CDR1 SGHRS and CDR2 YFSETQ.

The CDR3 region is CASSQPTSGASTDTQYF. DNA of the CDR3: TGCGCCAGCAGCCAACCGACTAGCGGGGCTAGCACAGATACGCAGTATTTT. The J gene is TRBJ2-3, the V gene TRBV4-1; 11 bases match TRBD2. The V gene's germline CDR1 is MGHRA and CDR2 YSYEKL. V was pared by 2 bases and J by 0 bases, with 4 bases of the junction left unmatched. This CDR3 comprises 17 residues.

This chain connects TRBV4-1 to TRBJ2-7; 13 positions agree with TRBD2. V trimming: 1 base; J trimming: 7 bases; junction bases outside the gene matches: 4. CDR3 length: 15 amino acids. Looked up from germline, CDR1 is MGHRA and CDR2 is YSYEKL. This CDR3 reads CASSQVTSGGSEQYF. CDR3 DNA sequence: TGCGCCAGCAGCCAAGTGACTAGCGGGGGGTCGGAGCAGTACTTC.

V and J are TRBV6-7 and TRBJ2-5; 9 positions agree with TRBD1. TRBV6-7 is sorted into the ORF group, with uncertain function. Trimming took 2 bases from V and 2 from J; bases not matched to a gene: 18. The CDR3 has 20 amino acids. The CDR3 DNA follows: TGTGCCAGCAGTTACCCTGCCCGAGTACCGGGACAGGGAGGGCAAGAGACCCAGTACTTC. Its protein is CASSYPARVPGQGGQETQYF.

The chain employs TRBV7-3 and TRBJ1-1; D is undetermined. Germline V lookup: CDR1 SGHTA, CDR2 FQGTGA. V was shortened by 2 bases and J by 3 bases, with 13 bases between the two germline ends. The CDR3 consists of 15 residues. As DNA, the CDR3 is TGTGCCAGCAGCTTACGAGCGGCCGATTACACTGAAGCTTTCTTT. It yields the protein CASSLRAADYTEAFF.

V gene TRBV19 combines with J gene TRBJ1-1; a weak D match, TRBD1 (6 bases). CDR3 length equals 15 residues. The germline V gene encodes CDR1 LNHDA and CDR2 SQIVND (reference sequence). V was cut by 5 bases and J by 8 bases, with 21 bases left in between. CDR3 residues: CASSGWSTGPLEAFF. CDR3 nucleotides: TGTGCCAGTAGTGGGTGGTCGACAGGACCGTTGGAAGCTTTCTTT.

In regard to this clone: The CDR3 does not end in the conserved phenylalanine or tryptophan, so this is likely a read error. Because the CDR3's place on the DNA is in doubt, the DNA is left out and the CDR3 is given as listed by TCRdb. The chain recombines TRBV21-1 with TRBJ2-7; TRBD2, the table's D call, was not compared with the DNA. TRBV21-1 is termed a pseudogene. Ends included, the CDR3 has 14 residues. The CDR3 is CASNPEASGRKVGG.

This chain joins TRBV10-3 and TRBJ2-1, with 11 bases lining up with TRBD1. There are 16 residues in the CDR3. V shed 2 bases and J 3 bases; nucleotides not matched to a gene: 3. CDR1 is ENHRY and CDR2 is SYGVKD in the germline V gene. The CDR3 protein is CAISEPGTGGYNEQFF. CDR3 coding DNA: TGTGCCATCAGTGAGCCCGGGACAGGGGGCTACAATGAGCAGTTCTTC.

J is TRBJ1-4 and V is TRBV5-8, with a tentative D call TRBD1 (5 bases). Trimming removed 7 bases from V and 8 bases from J, with 15 bases in between. Per the germline V gene, CDR1 is SGHTS and CDR2 is YDEGEE. This CDR3 is 13 amino acids long. The CDR3 sequence is CASGGEFGEKLFF. The CDR3 region has the DNA TGTGCCAGCGGGGGGGAGTTCGGGGAAAAACTGTTTTTT. Looking up the rest from reference TRBV5-8 and TRBJ1-4 gives the full variable domain: EAGVTQSPTHLIKTRGQQATLRCSPISGHTSVYWYQQALGLGLQFLLWYDEGEERNRGNFPPRFSGRQFPNYSSELNVNALELEDSALYLCASGGEFGEKLFFGSGTQLSVL.

This chain links TRBV13 with TRBJ2-1; no definite D call. The germline gives CDR1 PRHDT, CDR2 FYEKMQ (reference sequence). This CDR3 contains 16 residues. V was trimmed by 3 bases and J by 0 bases, leaving 12 bases between them. The CDR3 protein is CASSFRGALSYNEQFF. The CDR3 coding sequence is TGTGCCAGCAGCTTCCGTGGAGCCCTCTCCTACAATGAGCAGTTCTTC.

The chain joins TRBV20-1 to TRBJ1-5; perhaps TRBD1 as D (5 bases). The V end was cut by 6 bases, the J end by 5 bases, with 8 bases between. Germline lookup yields CDR1 DFQATT and CDR2 SNEGSKA (reference sequence). The CDR3 contains 11 residues. This chain's CDR3 is CSATGDQPQHF. For the CDR3, the DNA is TGCAGTGCCACAGGTGATCAGCCCCAGCATTTT.

The V and J genes are TRBV5-1 and TRBJ1-2, with D maybe TRBD1 (6 bases). The V end was cut by 4 bases, the J end by 7 bases, with 26 bases between. The CDR3 runs to 17 residues. Germline CDR1 reads SGHRS; CDR2 reads YFSETQ. The CDR3 DNA follows: TGCGCCAGCAGCCGTGGGGAAATGCAACAGGGACCGGGTGGCTACACCTTC. Protein sequence: CASSRGEMQQGPGGYTF.

In DNA form, the CDR3 reads TGTGCCAGCAATCACCGGGGAGGGGTTGGAAACACCATATATTTT. It specifies CASNHRGGVGNTIYF. This rearrangement joins TRBV6-5 to TRBJ1-3; D perhaps matches TRBD1 (5 bases). This CDR3 has 15 residues. Trimming cost V 7 bases and J 3 bases, with 16 bases left between them. CDR1 is MNHEY and CDR2 is SVGAGI in the germline V gene.

The chain carries TRBV7-2 and TRBJ2-5; 8 bases line up with TRBD2. Trimming took 11 bases from V and 4 from J; bases not matched to a gene: 9. The CDR3 spans 13 residues. Per the germline V gene, CDR1 is SGHTA and CDR2 is FQGNSA. CDR3 residues: CALARLASETQYF. In DNA form, the CDR3 reads TGTGCCCTCGCACGACTAGCGTCAGAGACCCAGTACTTC.

The genes are TRBV5-4 and TRBJ2-5; possible D gene TRBD1, 6 bases. Deletions cut 0 bases from V and 3 bases from J, with 9 bases between. The CDR3 contains 14 residues. Germline assignment: CDR1 SGHNT and CDR2 YYREEE (reference sequence). CDR3 in DNA: TGTGCCAGCAGCTTGGAGACAGGCAAAGAGACCCAGTACTTC. Amino acids: CASSLETGKETQYF.

The chain combines TRBV18 with TRBJ1-2, with 8 positions matching TRBD1. Germline V gives CDR1 KGHSH, CDR2 LQKENI. J lost 1 base, V lost 0 bases, and 7 bases had no gene match. The length of the CDR3 is 17 residues. The CDR3 sequence is CASSPPGTGNFNYGYTF. The CDR3, as DNA: TGTGCCAGCTCACCACCCGGGACAGGAAACTTTAACTATGGCTACACCTTC. Full variable domain (rest looked up from reference TRBV18 and TRBJ1-2): NAGVMQNPRHLVRRRGQEARLRCSPMKGHSHVYWYRQLPEEGLKFMVYLQKENIIDESGMPKERFSAEFPKEGPSILRIQQVVRGDSAAYFCASSPPGTGNFNYGYTFGSGTRLTVV.

The chain recombines TRBV28 with TRBJ1-6; 7 bases map to TRBD1. This CDR3 is built from 17 residues. Per germline, CDR1 MDHEN and CDR2 SYDVKM. V lost 6 bases, J lost 1 base, and 9 bases stayed unmatched. The CDR3: CASRPDRLRSYNSPLHF. The DNA for the CDR3 is TGTGCCAGCAGACCGGACAGGCTTAGGTCCTATAATTCACCCCTCCACTTT.

This chain connects TRBV10-3 to TRBJ1-2, with D maybe TRBD1 (6 bases). This CDR3 spans 14 amino acids. In germline, CDR1 is ENHRY, CDR2 SYGVKD. V lost 7 bases, J lost 4 bases, and 16 bases lay in between. In DNA, the CDR3 is TGTGCCATCATGACGCCGGGACAACTCTATGGCTACACCTTC. It codes for CAIMTPGQLYGYTF.

The V call is TRBV27, the J call TRBJ2-3, with 9 bases fitting TRBD1. J gave up 3 bases and V 1 base, and 5 bases lay outside the gene matches. This CDR3 has 16 residues. Germline CDR1 and CDR2: MNHEY and SMNVEV (reference sequence). As DNA, the CDR3 is TGTGCCAGCAGTTTATTCGGGACAGGGTTGACAGATACGCAGTATTTT. It specifies CASSLFGTGLTDTQYF.

This rearrangement joins TRBV18 to TRBJ2-7; D not certain. The CDR3 contains 17 residues. Trimming shortened V by 0 bases and J by 2 bases, and 17 bases separated the two germline ends. Germline V lookup: CDR1 KGHSH, CDR2 LQKENI. CDR3: CASSPPIPRPPTYEQYF. The CDR3 DNA reads as TGTGCCAGCTCACCACCTATTCCGCGCCCCCCAACCTACGAGCAGTACTTC.

The rearrangement links TRBV7-2 to TRBJ2-5; D unclear. The CDR3 is 12 residues long. The germline CDR1 and CDR2 sequences are SGHTA and FQGNSA. Trimming stripped 6 bases from V and 8 bases from J, with 13 bases between. CDR3 loop: CASSLSSGTQYF. The CDR3 DNA sequence: TGTGCCAGCAGTTTAAGCTCCGGTACCCAGTACTTC.

The V gene is TRBV13, the J gene TRBJ2-3; 9 bases are shared with TRBD2. The CDR3 runs 17 residues. CDR1 is PRHDT, CDR2 FYEKMQ, per germline (reference sequence). The J segment lost 2 bases and the V segment lost 4 bases, leaving 10 bases of the junction unmatched. In DNA form, the CDR3 reads TGTGCCAGCAGCTCCCCCCCAGCGGGAGGAGACACAGATACGCAGTATTTT. It is translated as CASSSPPAGGDTDTQYF.

This chain connects TRBV30 to TRBJ1-4; no clear D gene. Germline CDR1 GTSNPN, CDR2 SVGIG (reference sequence). V was pared by 2 bases and J by 7 bases, with 17 bases between. The CDR3 has 15 residues. CDR3 nucleotide sequence: TGTGCCTGGAGTTCGACTCCGGCGGTGGCTGAAAAACTGTTTTTT. Translating it yields CAWSSTPAVAEKLFF.

This clone was seen only once. The chain has TRBV2 and TRBJ2-2; D unresolved. Germline-derived CDR1 and CDR2 are SNHLY and FYNNEI. The V and J ends lost 4 bases and 7 bases respectively, with 4 bases between them. CDR3 size: 11 residues. The CDR3 spells CASSVYGELFF. The CDR3 nucleotides read TGTGCCAGCAGTGTTTACGGGGAGCTGTTTTTT. Looking up the rest from reference TRBV2 and TRBJ2-2 gives the full variable domain: EPEVTQTPSHQVTQMGQEVILRCVPISNHLYFYWYRQILGQKVEFLVSFYNNEISEKSEIFDDQFSVERPDGSNFTLKIRSTKLEDSAMYFCASSVYGELFFGEGSRLTVL.

The table lists this clone with a count of one. The V gene is TRBV19, the J gene TRBJ2-4, with 8 bases lining up with TRBD1. J lost 0 bases, V lost 5 bases, and 9 bases had no gene match. The CDR3 has 17 amino acids. Per germline, CDR1 LNHDA and CDR2 SQIVND (reference sequence). The DNA of the CDR3 is TGTGCCAGTAGTCTAGGACAGGGCATTATAGCCAAAAACATTCAGTACTTC. It encodes CASSLGQGIIAKNIQYF.

The rearrangement links TRBV6-6 to TRBJ2-7, with 7 bases fitting TRBD1. CDR1 is MNHNY, CDR2 SVGAGI, per germline (reference sequence). V was pared by 0 bases and J by 7 bases, with 9 bases of the junction left unmatched. CDR3 length: 15 residues. The CDR3 coding sequence is TGTGCCAGCAGTTACTCGAGGAGACAGGGTGAGGAGCAGTACTTC. This gives the protein CASSYSRRQGEEQYF.

The rearrangement joins TRBV4-2 to TRBJ2-2; 12 bases align to TRBD1. The CDR3 extends over 15 amino acids. Germline V gives CDR1 LGHNA, CDR2 YNFKEQ. The V segment lost 4 bases and the J segment 5 bases; nucleotides outside the gene matches: 2. CDR3 coding DNA: TGTGCCAGCAGCCCGGGACAGGGGGCGACCGGGGAGCTGTTTTTT. Its protein is CASSPGQGATGELFF.

This chain uses TRBV30 with TRBJ2-5; TRBD1 aligns across 10 bases. The better agreement between TRBJ2-7 and the DNA end casts doubt on the J call. CDR3 length: 14 residues. CDR1 is GTSNPN and CDR2 is SVGIG in the germline V gene (reference sequence). The CDR3 DNA is TGTGCCTGGAACATGGACAGGGGGGCCTACGAGCAGTACTTC. It translates to CAWNMDRGAYEQYF.

The chain joins TRBV5-5 to TRBJ1-1; D gene ambiguous. CDR1 and CDR2 from the germline V gene are SGHKS and YYEKEE (reference sequence). Trimming took 0 bases from V and 10 from J, leaving 16 bases between them. The length of the CDR3 is 14 residues. The CDR3 spells CASSLADILVGAFF. The CDR3 DNA is TGTGCCAGCAGCTTGGCTGACATATTAGTGGGAGCTTTCTTT.

A single count supports this clone. The chain has TRBV9 and TRBJ2-3; the D is unclear. The germline gives CDR1 SGDLS, CDR2 YYNGEE. V was shortened by 0 bases and J by 3 bases, with 8 bases between the two germline ends. The CDR3 spans 14 residues. The CDR3, as DNA: TGTGCCAGCAGCGTAGGTCTAGTAACAGATACGCAGTATTTT. Protein: CASSVGLVTDTQYF.